This T cell receptor (beta chain) was sequenced in a study of cytomegalovirus exposure and HLA in healthy donors. Donors were nominally healthy when sampled, though unrecorded immune exposures were likely. Researchers ran the PCR with 60 Vbeta and 13 Jbeta primers. The table came from immunoSEQ multiplex PCR; TCRdb's copy has only in-frame clones and leaves some out. The table shows over 150,000 clones, with over 75% occurring only once. The CDR3 runs 13 residues. V was clipped by 4 bases and J by 8 bases, with 14 bases between them. Germline-derived CDR1 and CDR2 are PRHDT and FYEKMQ (reference sequence). As regards this clone: No antigen is known for it.

Study findings and constraints: Certain indistinguishable V segments, among them TRBV6-2 and TRBV6-3, were excluded. In vitro experiments confirmed that a few CMV-associated chains were specific for CMV antigens.

The rearrangement links TRBV13 to TRBJ1-1; D unresolved. The sequence was obtained from a woman in her thirties in good health and CMV-seronegative. The sample consisted of PBMCs. CDR3 nucleotides: TGTGCCAGCAGCTCCTTAGAGCCGAAGGAAGCTTTCTTT. Protein: CASSSLEPKEAFF.